This T cell receptor (beta chain) was obtained from a study of T cells after yellow fever vaccination. Turning to the study itself: Fractions containing few cells were prepared with SMART-Seq v4 Ultra Low Input. Whole-study findings and limits: Most clones from primary vaccination resurfaced after the booster (96% CD4, 75% to 90% CD8). Overall, a small share of clonotypes was seen in both CD4 and CD8 compartments.

This clonotype showed up many times. Its matching antigen is unknown. V dropped 3 bases and J dropped 0; count of bases not matched to a gene: 2. The V gene's germline CDR1 is GTSNPN and CDR2 SVGIG (reference sequence). This CDR3 spans 14 amino acids. 5'RACE template switching generated TCR cDNA, adding a universal primer site and UMIs. MiXCR, run by TCRdb on the 5' RACE reads, gives a single entry per CDR3 protein. The table includes 140,000 to 150,000 distinct CDR3 sequences, approximately 6.6% detected once. The sample here was CD4+ T cells sorted from PBMCs, taken 10 days after the yellow fever booster vaccination. V is TRBV30 and J is TRBJ1-1; 9 bases are shared with TRBD1. This clonotype originated in a young man who received the YFV17D yellow fever vaccine. This chain's CDR3 is CAWSGTGLNTEAFF. The CDR3 DNA sequence: TGTGCCTGGAGCGGGACAGGGTTGAACACTGAAGCTTTCTTT.